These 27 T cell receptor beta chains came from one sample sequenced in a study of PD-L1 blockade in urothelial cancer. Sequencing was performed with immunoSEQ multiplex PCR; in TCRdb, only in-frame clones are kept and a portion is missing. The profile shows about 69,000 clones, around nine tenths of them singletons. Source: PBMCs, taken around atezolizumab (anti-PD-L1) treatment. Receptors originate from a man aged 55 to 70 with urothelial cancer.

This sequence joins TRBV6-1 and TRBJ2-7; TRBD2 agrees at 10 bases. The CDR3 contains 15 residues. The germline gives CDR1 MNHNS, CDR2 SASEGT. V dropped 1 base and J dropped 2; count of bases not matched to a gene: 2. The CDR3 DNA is TGTGCCAGCAGTGAAGGGACTAGCGGCCCCTACGAGCAGTACTTC. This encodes CASSEGTSGPYEQYF.

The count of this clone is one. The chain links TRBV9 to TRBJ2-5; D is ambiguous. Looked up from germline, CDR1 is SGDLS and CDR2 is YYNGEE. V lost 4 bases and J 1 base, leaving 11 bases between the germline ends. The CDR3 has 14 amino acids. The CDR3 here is CASSPGGGQETQYF. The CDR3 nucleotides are TGTGCCAGCAGCCCCGGTGGCGGCCAAGAGACCCAGTACTTC.

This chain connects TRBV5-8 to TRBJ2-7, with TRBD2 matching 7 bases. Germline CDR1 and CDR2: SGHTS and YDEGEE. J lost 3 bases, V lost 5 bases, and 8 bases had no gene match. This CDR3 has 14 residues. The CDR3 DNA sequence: TGTGCCAGCAGGACAGCGGGACTCGGCTACGAGCAGTACTTC. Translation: CASRTAGLGYEQYF.

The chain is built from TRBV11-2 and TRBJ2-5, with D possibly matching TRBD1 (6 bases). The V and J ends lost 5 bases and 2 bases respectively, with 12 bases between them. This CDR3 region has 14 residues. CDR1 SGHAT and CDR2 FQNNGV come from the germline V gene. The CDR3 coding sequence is TGTGCCAGCAGCAGAGGACAGTCTCAAGAGACCCAGTACTTC. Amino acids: CASSRGQSQETQYF.

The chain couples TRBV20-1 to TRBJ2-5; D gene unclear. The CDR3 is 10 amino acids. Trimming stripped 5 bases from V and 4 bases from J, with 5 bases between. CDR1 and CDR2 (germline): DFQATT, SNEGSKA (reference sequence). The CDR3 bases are TGCAGTGCTTGGGCAGAGACCCAGTACTTC. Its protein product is CSAWAETQYF.

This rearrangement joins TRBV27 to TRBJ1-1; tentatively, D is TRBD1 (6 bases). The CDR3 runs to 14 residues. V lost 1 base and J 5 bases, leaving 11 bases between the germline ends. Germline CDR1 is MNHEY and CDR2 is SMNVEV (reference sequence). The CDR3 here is CASSLYETGTEAFF. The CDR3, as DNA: TGTGCCAGCAGTTTATACGAAACAGGGACTGAAGCTTTCTTT.

For the CDR3, the DNA is TGTGCCAGCAGCTTAGCGGGGGGGGGCTCCTACGAGCAGTACTTC. It yields the protein CASSLAGGGSYEQYF. This chain joins TRBV7-9 and TRBJ2-7; 7 nucleotides agree with TRBD2. V shed 0 bases, J shed 0 bases, and the junction held 2 bases outside the gene matches. The CDR3 runs to 15 residues. CDR1 and CDR2 from the germline V gene are SEHNR and FQNEAQ (reference sequence).

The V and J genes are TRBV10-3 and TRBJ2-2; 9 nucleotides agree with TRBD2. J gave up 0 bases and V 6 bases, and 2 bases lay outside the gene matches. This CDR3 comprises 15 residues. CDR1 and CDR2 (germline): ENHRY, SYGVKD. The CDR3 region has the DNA TGTGCCATCAGGGTAGCGGGGGCGAACACCGGGGAGCTGTTTTTT. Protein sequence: CAIRVAGANTGELFF.

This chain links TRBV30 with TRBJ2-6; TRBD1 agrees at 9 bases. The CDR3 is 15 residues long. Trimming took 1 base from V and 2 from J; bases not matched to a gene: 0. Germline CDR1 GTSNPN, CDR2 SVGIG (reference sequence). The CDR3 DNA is TGTGCCTGGAGTGGACAGGGGGCTGGGGCCAACGTCCTGACTTTC. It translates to CAWSGQGAGANVLTF.

As DNA, the CDR3 is TGTGCCGCCACAGGGAATGGAGAGCAGTACTTC. Translated: CAATGNGEQYF. The V gene is TRBV6-6, the J gene TRBJ2-7; tentatively, D is TRBD1 (6 bases). In germline, CDR1 is MNHNY, CDR2 SVGAGI (reference sequence). This CDR3 is built from 11 residues. Trimming pared 11 bases from V and 7 bases from J, leaving 15 bases between.

This chain's CDR3 is CASSVGGQGTGYTF. Written as DNA, the CDR3 is TGTGCCAGCAGCGTAGGAGGACAGGGTACTGGCTACACCTTC. The chain joins TRBV9 to TRBJ1-2; 8 bases match TRBD1. Germline assignment: CDR1 SGDLS and CDR2 YYNGEE. CDR3 length: 14 amino acids. Unmatched junction bases numbered 5, after V lost 0 bases and J lost 7 bases.

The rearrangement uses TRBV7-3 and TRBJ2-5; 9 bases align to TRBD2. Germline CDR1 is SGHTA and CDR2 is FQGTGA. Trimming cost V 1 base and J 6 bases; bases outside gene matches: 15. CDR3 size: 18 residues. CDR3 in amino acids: CASSLSSGSSGGPQTQYF. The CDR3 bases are TGTGCCAGCAGCTTAAGCAGTGGGAGTAGCGGGGGCCCTCAGACCCAGTACTTC.

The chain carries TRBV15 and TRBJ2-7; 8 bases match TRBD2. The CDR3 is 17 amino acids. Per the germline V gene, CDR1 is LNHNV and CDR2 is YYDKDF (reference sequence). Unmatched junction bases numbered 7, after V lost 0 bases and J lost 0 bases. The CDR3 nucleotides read TGTGCCACCAGCAGAGATCCCGGGACTAGGAGCTCCTACGAGCAGTACTTC. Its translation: CATSRDPGTRSSYEQYF.

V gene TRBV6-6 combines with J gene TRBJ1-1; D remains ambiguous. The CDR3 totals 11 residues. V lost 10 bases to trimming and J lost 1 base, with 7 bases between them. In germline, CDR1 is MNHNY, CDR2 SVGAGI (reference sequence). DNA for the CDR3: TGTGCCACCACAAGGAACACTGAAGCTTTCTTT. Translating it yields CATTRNTEAFF.

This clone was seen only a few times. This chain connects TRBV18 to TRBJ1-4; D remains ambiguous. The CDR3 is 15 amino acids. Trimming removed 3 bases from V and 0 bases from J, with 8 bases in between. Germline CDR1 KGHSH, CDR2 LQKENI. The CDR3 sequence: CASSPSDSTNEKLFF. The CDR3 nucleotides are TGTGCCAGCTCACCCTCAGATTCAACTAATGAAAAACTGTTTTTT.

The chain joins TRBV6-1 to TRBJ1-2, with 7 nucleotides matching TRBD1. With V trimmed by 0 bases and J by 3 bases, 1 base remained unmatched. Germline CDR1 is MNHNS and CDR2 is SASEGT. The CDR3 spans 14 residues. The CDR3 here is CASSEADRDYGYTF. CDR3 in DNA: TGTGCCAGCAGTGAAGCAGACAGGGACTATGGCTACACCTTC.

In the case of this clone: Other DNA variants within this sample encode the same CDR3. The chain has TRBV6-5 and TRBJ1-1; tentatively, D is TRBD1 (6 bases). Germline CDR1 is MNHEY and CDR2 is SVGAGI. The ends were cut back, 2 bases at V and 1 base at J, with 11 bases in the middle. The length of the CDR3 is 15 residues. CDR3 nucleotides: TGTGCCAGCAGTTACCGGGGGGCGCGGAACACTGAAGCTTTCTTT. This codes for CASSYRGARNTEAFF.

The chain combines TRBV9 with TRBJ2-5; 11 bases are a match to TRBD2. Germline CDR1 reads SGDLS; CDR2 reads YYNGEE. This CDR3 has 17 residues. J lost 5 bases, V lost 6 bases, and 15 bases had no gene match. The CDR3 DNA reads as TGTGCCAGCAACAGGGGTAATAGCGGGGGGGCCCGGGAGACCCAGTACTTC. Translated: CASNRGNSGGARETQYF.

In DNA form, the CDR3 reads TGTGCCAGTAGTATAGAGAACAGGGCAGGTGAAGCTTTCTTT. Its protein is CASSIENRAGEAFF. The rearrangement uses TRBV19 and TRBJ1-1, with D perhaps matching TRBD1 (6 bases). CDR3 length: 14 amino acids. Germline V gene data show CDR1 as LNHDA and CDR2 as SQIVND (reference sequence). V shed 0 bases and J shed 7 bases, with 12 bases lying between them.

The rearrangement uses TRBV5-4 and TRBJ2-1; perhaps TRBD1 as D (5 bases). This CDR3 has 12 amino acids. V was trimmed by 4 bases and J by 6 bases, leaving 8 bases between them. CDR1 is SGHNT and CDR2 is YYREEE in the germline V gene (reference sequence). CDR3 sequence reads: CASSVDSNEQFF. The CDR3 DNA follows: TGTGCCAGCAGCGTAGACAGCAATGAGCAGTTCTTC.

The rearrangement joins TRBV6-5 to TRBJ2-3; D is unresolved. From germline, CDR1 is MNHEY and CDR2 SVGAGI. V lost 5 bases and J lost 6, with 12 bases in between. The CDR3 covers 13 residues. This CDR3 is CASSNPPADTQYF. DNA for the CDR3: TGTGCCAGCAGTAACCCCCCAGCGGATACGCAGTATTTT.

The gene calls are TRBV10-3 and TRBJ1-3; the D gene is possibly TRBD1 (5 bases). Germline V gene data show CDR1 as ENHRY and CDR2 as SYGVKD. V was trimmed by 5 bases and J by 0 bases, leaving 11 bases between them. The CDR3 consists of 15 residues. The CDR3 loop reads CAISPGQSSGNTIYF. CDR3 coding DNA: TGTGCCATCAGTCCCGGACAAAGCTCTGGAAACACCATATATTTT.

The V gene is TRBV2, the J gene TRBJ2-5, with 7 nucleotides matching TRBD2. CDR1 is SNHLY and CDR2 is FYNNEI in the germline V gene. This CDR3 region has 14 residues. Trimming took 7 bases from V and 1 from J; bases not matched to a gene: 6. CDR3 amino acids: CASTLTSPQETQYF. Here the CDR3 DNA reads TGTGCCAGCACCCTGACTAGCCCCCAAGAGACCCAGTACTTC.

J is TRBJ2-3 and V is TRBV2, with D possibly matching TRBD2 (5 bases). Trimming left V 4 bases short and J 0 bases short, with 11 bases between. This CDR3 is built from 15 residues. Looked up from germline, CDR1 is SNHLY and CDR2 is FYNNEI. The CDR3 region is CASSARSGSTDTQYF. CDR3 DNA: TGTGCCAGCAGTGCGCGGAGCGGTAGCACAGATACGCAGTATTTT.

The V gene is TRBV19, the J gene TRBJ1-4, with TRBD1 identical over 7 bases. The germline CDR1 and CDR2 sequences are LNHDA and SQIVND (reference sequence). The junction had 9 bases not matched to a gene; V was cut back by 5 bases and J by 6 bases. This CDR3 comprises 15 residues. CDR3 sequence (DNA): TGTGCCAGTAGTGCGAGGGGGCGCGGGGATGAAAAACTGTTTTTT. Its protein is CASSARGRGDEKLFF.

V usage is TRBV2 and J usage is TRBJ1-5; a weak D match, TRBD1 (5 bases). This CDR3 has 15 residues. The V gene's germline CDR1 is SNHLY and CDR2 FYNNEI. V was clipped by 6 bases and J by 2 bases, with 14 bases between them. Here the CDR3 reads CASSVDSPGNQPQHF. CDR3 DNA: TGTGCCAGCAGCGTTGACAGTCCTGGCAATCAGCCCCAGCATTTT. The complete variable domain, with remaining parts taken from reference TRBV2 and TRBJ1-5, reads EPEVTQTPSHQVTQMGQEVILRCVPISNHLYFYWYRQILGQKVEFLVSFYNNEISEKSEIFDDQFSVERPDGSNFTLKIRSTKLEDSAMYFCASSVDSPGNQPQHFGDGTRLSIL.

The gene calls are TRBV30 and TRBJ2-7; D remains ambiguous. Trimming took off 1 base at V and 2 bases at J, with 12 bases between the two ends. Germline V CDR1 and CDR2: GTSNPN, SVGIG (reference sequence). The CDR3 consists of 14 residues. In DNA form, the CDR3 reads TGTGCCTGGAGTGGGGCCTCCTCCCCCTACGAGCAGTACTTC. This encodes CAWSGASSPYEQYF.